These 3 T cell receptor beta chains were all obtained from the same sample, sequenced in a study of cytomegalovirus exposure and HLA in healthy donors. Researchers ran the PCR with 60 Vbeta and 13 Jbeta primers. Profiled with immunoSEQ multiplex PCR; TCRdb holds only in-frame clones, not every one. The sample consists of around 150,000 clones, 66% of them appearing once. The material sequenced was PBMCs. These receptors all come from a human donor in good health.

CDR3 in DNA: TGTGCCAGCCAGCCGGGACTAGCGGTGAACACCGGGGAGCTGTTTTTT. It is translated as CASQPGLAVNTGELFF. This chain links TRBV18 with TRBJ2-2; 11 bases match TRBD2. The length of the CDR3 is 16 residues. Germline lookup yields CDR1 KGHSH and CDR2 LQKENI. The J segment lost 1 base and the V segment lost 8 bases, leaving 6 bases of the junction unmatched. The variable domain in full, with the rest retrieved from reference TRBV18 and TRBJ2-2, is NAGVMQNPRHLVRRRGQEARLRCSPMKGHSHVYWYRQLPEEGLKFMVYLQKENIIDESGMPKERFSAEFPKEGPSILRIQQVVRGDSAAYFCASQPGLAVNTGELFFGEGSRLTVL.

This chain uses TRBV18 with TRBJ2-5; possibly TRBD2 for D (6 bases). Trimming pared 6 bases from V and 5 bases from J, leaving 13 bases between. The CDR3 has 13 residues. Looked up from germline, CDR1 is KGHSH and CDR2 is LQKENI. This chain's CDR3 is CASSTGTGETQYF. In DNA, the CDR3 is TGTGCCAGCTCGACCGGGACTGGTGAGACCCAGTACTTC.

J is TRBJ1-2 and V is TRBV7-2; 7 bases line up with TRBD1. Trimming removed 8 bases from V and 8 bases from J; junction bases left unmatched: 14. The CDR3 contains 14 residues. Looked up from germline, CDR1 is SGHTA and CDR2 is FQGNSA. The CDR3 bases are TGTGCCAGCGGTCAGGGACAGTCCTTTAGGGGCTACACCTTC. Its protein product is CASGQGQSFRGYTF.